This TCR beta chain was captured in a study of T cell responses to AZD1222 COVID-19 vaccine. Details on this clone: Its matching antigen is unknown.

Germline loops: CDR1 KGHDR, CDR2 SFDVKD. V dropped 4 bases and J dropped 4 bases, with 23 bases sitting between them. The CDR3 contains 18 residues. Findings of the study overall: Regions 160-218 and 743-854 held dominance among vaccine-associated CD4 TCRs, which spanned spike.

Sequencing used immunoSEQ multiplex PCR; TCRdb keeps in-frame clones, though not all of them. This sample carries about 96,000 clones, roughly 90% of them seen once, and the ten largest clones take roughly 24%. This chain links TRBV24-1 with TRBJ2-3; a possible D gene is TRBD2 (6 bases). The sequenced sample was peripheral blood, obtained on day 0 of AZD1222 vaccination. The clonotype was recovered from an adult in good health. CDR3 in amino acids: CATSDIIGIPSGADTQYF. The CDR3 DNA reads TGTGCCACCAGTGACATAATTGGGATACCGTCGGGAGCAGATACGCAGTATTTT.